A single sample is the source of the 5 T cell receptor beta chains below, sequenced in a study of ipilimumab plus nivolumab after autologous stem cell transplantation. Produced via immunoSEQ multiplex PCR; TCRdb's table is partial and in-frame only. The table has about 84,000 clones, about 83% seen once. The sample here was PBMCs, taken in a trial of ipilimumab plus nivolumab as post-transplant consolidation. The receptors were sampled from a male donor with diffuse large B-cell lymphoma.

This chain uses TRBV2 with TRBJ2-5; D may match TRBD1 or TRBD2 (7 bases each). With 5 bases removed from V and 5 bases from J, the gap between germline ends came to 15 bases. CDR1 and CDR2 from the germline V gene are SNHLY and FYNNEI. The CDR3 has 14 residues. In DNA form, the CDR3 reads TGTGCCAGCAGTCAGGGGGGGGCCTTTGAGACCCAGTACTTC. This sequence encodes CASSQGGAFETQYF.

This CDR3 reads CASSLAGQIYEQYF. CDR3 sequence (DNA): TGTGCCAGCAGCTTAGCGGGACAGATCTACGAGCAGTACTTC. The rearrangement uses TRBV7-2 and TRBJ2-7; 7 bases match TRBD1. J gave up 3 bases and V 0 bases, and 2 bases lay outside the gene matches. The CDR3 covers 14 residues. Germline V gene data show CDR1 as SGHTA and CDR2 as FQGNSA.

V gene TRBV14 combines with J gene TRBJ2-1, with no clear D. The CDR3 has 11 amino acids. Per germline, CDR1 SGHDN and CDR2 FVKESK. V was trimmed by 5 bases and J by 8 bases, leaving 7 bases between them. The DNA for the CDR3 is TGTGCCAGCAGCAAGACCCATGAGCAGTTCTTC. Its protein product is CASSKTHEQFF.

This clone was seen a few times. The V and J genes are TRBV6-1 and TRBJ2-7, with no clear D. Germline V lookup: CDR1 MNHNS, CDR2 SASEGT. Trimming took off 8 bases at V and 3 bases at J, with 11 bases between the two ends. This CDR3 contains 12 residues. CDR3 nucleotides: TGTGCCAGCCAAACAGACCTCTACGAGCAGTACTTC. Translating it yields CASQTDLYEQYF.

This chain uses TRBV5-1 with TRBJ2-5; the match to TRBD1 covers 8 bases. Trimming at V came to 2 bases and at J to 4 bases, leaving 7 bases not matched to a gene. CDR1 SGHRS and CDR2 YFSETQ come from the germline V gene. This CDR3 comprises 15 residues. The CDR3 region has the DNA TGCGCCAGCAGCTTCCAGACAGGGGTGGCAGAGACCCAGTACTTC. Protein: CASSFQTGVAETQYF.